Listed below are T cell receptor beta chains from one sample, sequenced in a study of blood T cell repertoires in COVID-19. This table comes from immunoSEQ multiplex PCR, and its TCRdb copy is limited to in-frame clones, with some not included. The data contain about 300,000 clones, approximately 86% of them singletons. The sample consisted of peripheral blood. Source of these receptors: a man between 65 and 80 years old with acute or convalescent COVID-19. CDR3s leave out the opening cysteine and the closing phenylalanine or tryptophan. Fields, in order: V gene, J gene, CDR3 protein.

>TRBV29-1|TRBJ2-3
SVAGTTQDTQY
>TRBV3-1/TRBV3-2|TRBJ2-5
ASSPLGAETQY
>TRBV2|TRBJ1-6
ASSDSGSYNSPLH
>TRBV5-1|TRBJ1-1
ASSLVTGAQNTEAF
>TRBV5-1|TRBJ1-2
ASSLAVNYGYT
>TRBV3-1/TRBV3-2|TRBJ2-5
ASSQEQGAGETQY
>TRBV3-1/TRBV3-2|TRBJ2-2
ASSILAGANTGELF
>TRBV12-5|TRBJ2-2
ASGLVLGSTGELF
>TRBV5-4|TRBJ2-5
ASSLGRGQETQY
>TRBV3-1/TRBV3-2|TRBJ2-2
ASSQDPVDGELF
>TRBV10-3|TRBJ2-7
AISESPGQGSKHEQY
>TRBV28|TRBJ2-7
ASPAGQY
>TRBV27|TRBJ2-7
ASRPKPGQGISYEQY
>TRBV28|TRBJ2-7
ASSQNYEQY
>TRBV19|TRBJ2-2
ASSTPSQGASGELF
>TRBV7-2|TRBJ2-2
ASSLTSANTGELF
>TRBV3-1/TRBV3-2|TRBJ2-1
ASSQVAGEQF
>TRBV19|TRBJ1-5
ASSIDGHRANQPQH
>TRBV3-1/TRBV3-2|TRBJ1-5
ASSPGQGNQPQH
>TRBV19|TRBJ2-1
ASSSISGRNEQF
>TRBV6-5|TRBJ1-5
ASTPGQGRQPQH
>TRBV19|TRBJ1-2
ASSKNSNYGYT
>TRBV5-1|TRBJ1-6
ASSLGRTGDNSPLH
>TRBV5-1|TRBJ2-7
ASSSELAGGSEQY
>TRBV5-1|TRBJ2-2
ASSPGTSGYTGELF
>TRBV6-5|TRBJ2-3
ASSYGSGSGADTQY
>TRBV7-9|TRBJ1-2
ASSPHYGYT
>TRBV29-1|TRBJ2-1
SVEVGLAERYNEQF
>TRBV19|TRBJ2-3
ASSVTGTSVTDTQY
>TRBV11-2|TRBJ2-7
ASSPSSGGPYEQY
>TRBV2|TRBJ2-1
ASTASGSYNEQF
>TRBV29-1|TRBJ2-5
SVLWGGETQY
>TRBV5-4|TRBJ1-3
ASSFGRGLAGNTIY
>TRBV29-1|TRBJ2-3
SVGLAGGQTQY
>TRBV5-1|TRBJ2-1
ASSLDGLGYEQF
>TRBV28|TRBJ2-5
ASGSGVEETQY
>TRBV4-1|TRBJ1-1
ASSHPGQGATEAF
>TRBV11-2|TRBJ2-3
ASSLAYRGGTQY
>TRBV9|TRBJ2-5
ASSPLGSPPQETQY
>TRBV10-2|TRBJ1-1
ASSSVRGEAF
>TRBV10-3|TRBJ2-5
AISQTRGETQY
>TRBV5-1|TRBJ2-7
ASSLESSYEQY
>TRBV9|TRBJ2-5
ASSVIGGLETQY
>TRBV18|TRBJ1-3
ASSPPTDSGNTIY
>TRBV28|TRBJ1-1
ASSSYREAF
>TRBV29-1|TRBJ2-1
SAKGLAGGPEQF
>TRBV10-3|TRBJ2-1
AISTGTHNEQF
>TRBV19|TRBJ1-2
ASSISDRIYGYT
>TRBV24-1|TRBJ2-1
ATSDFPSGGAINEQF
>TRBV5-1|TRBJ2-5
ASSEVTGGPETQY
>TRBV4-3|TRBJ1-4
ASSQDRGGGSEKLF
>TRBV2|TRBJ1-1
ASSLRRQGATEAF
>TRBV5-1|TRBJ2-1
ASSQPTGGYNEQF
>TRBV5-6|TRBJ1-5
ASSLRVGRGTDQPQH
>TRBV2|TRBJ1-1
ASSDPPGTEAF
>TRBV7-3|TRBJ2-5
ASSLSGGAGETQY
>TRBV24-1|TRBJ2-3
ATSDSQGVTDTQY